The rows below give T cell receptor beta chains drawn from one sample of a study of CXCR3-negative and CXCR3-positive naive CD8 T cells. TCRdb reprocessed the 5' RACE reads, with one entry per CDR3 protein and no DNA. Recorded for this sample: 60,000 to 70,000 distinct CDR3 sequences. Sequencing input: naive CXCR3+ CD8+ T cells from blood. These receptors were taken from a human donor in good health. Some clones in this sample may be carry-over from other donors' samples. The CDR3 runs from the conserved cysteine through the conserved F or W.

v_gene	j_gene	CDR3aa
TRBV4-3	TRBJ1-2	CASSQDPGVTYGYTF
TRBV19	TRBJ2-1	CASSISPYNEQFF
TRBV29-1	TRBJ1-2	CSVVTQRDGYTF
TRBV30	TRBJ2-5	CAWAGGGDLRVTQYF
TRBV18	TRBJ2-7	CASSPAGNPYEQYF
TRBV4-1	TRBJ1-1	CASSQDTGLGTGWLNTEAFF
TRBV20-1	TRBJ2-2	CSARDAQGMGTGELFF
TRBV23-1	TRBJ1-6	CASSQSGGTGCSPLHF
TRBV12-3/TRBV12-4	TRBJ1-6	CASSFVAVRGNSPLHF
TRBV28	TRBJ1-1	CASTPFGVGTEAFF
TRBV12-3/TRBV12-4	TRBJ2-1	CASSQGTVGNEQFF
TRBV20-1	TRBJ1-2	CSARDIGQGAYGYTF
TRBV6-8	TRBJ2-1	CASSYSRQQYNEQFF
TRBV7-3	TRBJ1-1	CASSLDLGTNTEAFF
TRBV7-6	TRBJ2-7	CASSLDPGAYEQYF
TRBV4-1	TRBJ2-7	CASSQERGYEQYF
TRBV23-1	TRBJ2-1	CASSPRPGSNKYNEQFF
TRBV28	TRBJ2-7	CASSLLGGTYEQYF
TRBV7-6	TRBJ2-5	CASSLGAGGRQETQYF
TRBV9	TRBJ2-1	CASSPPQGDSYNEQFF